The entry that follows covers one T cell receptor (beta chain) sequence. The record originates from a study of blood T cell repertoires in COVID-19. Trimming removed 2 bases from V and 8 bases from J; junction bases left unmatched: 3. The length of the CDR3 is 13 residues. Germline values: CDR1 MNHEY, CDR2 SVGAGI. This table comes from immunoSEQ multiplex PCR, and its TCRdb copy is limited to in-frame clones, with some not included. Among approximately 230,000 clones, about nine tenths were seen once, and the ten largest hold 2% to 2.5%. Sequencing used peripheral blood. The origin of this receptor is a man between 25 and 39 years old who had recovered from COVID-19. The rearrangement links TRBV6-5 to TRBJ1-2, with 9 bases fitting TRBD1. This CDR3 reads CASSYGTGQGYTF. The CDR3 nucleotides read TGTGCCAGCAGTTACGGGACAGGGCAAGGCTACACCTTC.